This T cell receptor (beta chain) comes out of a study of cytomegalovirus exposure and HLA in healthy donors. Whole-study context: The roughly 120 million unique TCR beta sequences, from some 170 million T cells, were found by an earlier analysis.

With 60 Vbeta and 13 Jbeta primers, the PCR was carried out. The data were produced by immunoSEQ multiplex PCR, yet TCRdb's version contains in-frame clones alone and is incomplete. The sample yields 99,000 or so clones, approximately 76% seen once. Each donor's status was that of a healthy bone marrow donor. This clone is a singleton in its sample. Its antigen is still unknown. Germline V gives CDR1 MGHDK, CDR2 SYGVNS. The CDR3 has 15 residues. V was pared by 5 bases and J by 2 bases, with 16 bases between. The study's findings and limits: Most likely, a cluster of highly shared sequence variants arose as a sequencing artifact.

The sequenced material came from PBMCs. The TCR was taken from a young woman in good health and CMV-seropositive. V gene TRBV25-1 combines with J gene TRBJ2-7; maybe TRBD1 (6 bases). CDR3 sequence (DNA): TGTGCCAGCAGTCTCCCGGGCAGGGGACCCTACGAGCAGTACTTC. Its translation: CASSLPGRGPYEQYF.